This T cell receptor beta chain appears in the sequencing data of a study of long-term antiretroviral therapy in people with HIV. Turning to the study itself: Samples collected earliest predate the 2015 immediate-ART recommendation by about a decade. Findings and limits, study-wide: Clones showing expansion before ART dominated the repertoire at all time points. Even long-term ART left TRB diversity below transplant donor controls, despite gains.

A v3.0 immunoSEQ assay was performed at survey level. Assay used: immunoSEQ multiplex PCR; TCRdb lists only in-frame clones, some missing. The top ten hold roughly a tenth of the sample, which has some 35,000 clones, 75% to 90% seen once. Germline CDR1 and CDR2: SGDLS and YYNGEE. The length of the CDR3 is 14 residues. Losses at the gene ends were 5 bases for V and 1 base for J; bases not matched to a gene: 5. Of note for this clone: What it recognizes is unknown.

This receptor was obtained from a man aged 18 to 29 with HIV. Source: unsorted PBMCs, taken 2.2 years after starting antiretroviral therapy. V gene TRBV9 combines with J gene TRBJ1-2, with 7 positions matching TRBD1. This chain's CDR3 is CASRGGQFNYGYTF. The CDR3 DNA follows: TGTGCCAGCAGGGGGGGACAGTTTAACTATGGCTACACCTTC.